These 31 T cell receptor beta chains originate from one sample sequenced in a study of blood T cell repertoires in COVID-19. Generated by immunoSEQ multiplex PCR, the TCRdb table keeps only in-frame clones and is missing some. The sample consists of 85,000 to 120,000 clones, more than 75% of them appearing once. Sequenced material: peripheral blood. The receptors come from a human donor in a cohort sampled during active COVID-19.

The CDR3 DNA sequence: TGTGCCAGCAGCCCGAGACAGGTCGACACCGGGGAGCTGTTTTTT. Translation gives CASSPRQVDTGELFF. V gene TRBV7-3 combines with J gene TRBJ2-2; D might be TRBD1 (6 bases). The CDR3 covers 15 residues. The germline V gene encodes CDR1 SGHTA and CDR2 FQGTGA. V lost 5 bases, J lost 3 bases, and 13 bases lay in between.

The chain links TRBV5-6 to TRBJ2-7; a weak D match, TRBD1 (6 bases). The length of the CDR3 is 14 residues. Germline V gene sequence: CDR1 SGHDT, CDR2 YYEEEE. V was pared by 4 bases and J by 2 bases, with 13 bases between. The CDR3 region is CASSHGTSTYEQYF. The CDR3 DNA is TGTGCCAGCAGCCATGGGACATCCACCTACGAGCAGTACTTC.

J is TRBJ1-6 and V is TRBV7-2; D remains unclear. The V end lost 4 bases, the J end lost 9 bases, and 10 bases lay between the germline ends. This CDR3 contains 13 residues. The V gene's germline CDR1 is SGHTA and CDR2 FQGNSA. CDR3 amino acids: CASSSTRFSPLHF. The CDR3 nucleotides read TGTGCCAGCAGCTCCACGAGGTTTTCACCCCTCCACTTT. Full variable domain (missing parts from reference TRBV7-2 and TRBJ1-6): GAGVSQSPSNKVTEKGKDVELRCDPISGHTALYWYRQSLGQGLEFLIYFQGNSAPDKSGLPSDRFSAERTGGSVSTLTIQRTQQEDSAVYLCASSSTRFSPLHFGNGTRLTVT.

Points on this clone: The germline gene is not matched at one end of the junction; a read error may be the cause. V is TRBV5-1 and J is TRBJ1-2; unclear D gene. The CDR3 consists of 15 residues. CDR1 is SGHRS and CDR2 is YFSETQ in the germline V gene. The CDR3 sequence is CASSLTGSGNYGYTF. The CDR3 region has the DNA TGCGCCAGCAGCTTGACCGGGAGCGGTAACTACGGCTACACCTTC.

The rearrangement links TRBV5-1 to TRBJ1-1, with 10 positions matching TRBD1. The CDR3 is 16 amino acids. The V segment lost 4 bases and the J segment 0 bases; nucleotides outside the gene matches: 6. Germline V gene data show CDR1 as SGHRS and CDR2 as YFSETQ. The CDR3 DNA follows: TGCGCCAGCAGCCCCTGGGGACAGGGGATGAACACTGAAGCTTTCTTT. This sequence encodes CASSPWGQGMNTEAFF.

The J gene is TRBJ2-3, the V gene TRBV14; D not certain. Germline-derived CDR1 and CDR2 are SGHDN and FVKESK. The CDR3 is made up of 13 amino acids. V was cut by 4 bases and J by 1 base, with 6 bases left in between. CDR3 in amino acids: CASSLVGTDTQYF. In DNA form, the CDR3 reads TGTGCCAGCAGCCTGGTAGGCACAGATACGCAGTATTTT.

This clone was recorded only once. The chain carries TRBV15 and TRBJ1-1; 7 positions match TRBD1. Germline V gene lookup returns CDR1 LNHNV and CDR2 YYDKDF (reference sequence). The V segment lost 3 bases and the J segment 5 bases; nucleotides outside the gene matches: 9. The CDR3 extends over 15 amino acids. The CDR3 loop is CATSRNRDSATEAFF. The CDR3 nucleotides read TGTGCCACCAGCAGGAACCGGGACAGTGCTACTGAAGCTTTCTTT.

This clone was observed once. Here the CDR3 reads CASSRTSGGTYNEQFF. The CDR3 DNA reads TGTGCCAGCAGCCGGACTAGCGGGGGGACTTACAATGAGCAGTTCTTC. The chain is built from TRBV7-6 and TRBJ2-1; 14 nucleotides match TRBD2. CDR3 length: 16 amino acids. The V segment lost 5 bases and the J segment 4 bases; nucleotides outside the gene matches: 4. Germline V gives CDR1 SGHVS, CDR2 FNYEAQ.

The gene calls are TRBV20-1 and TRBJ2-5; D unresolved. The CDR3 length is 11 residues. Per the germline V gene, CDR1 is DFQATT and CDR2 is SNEGSKA (reference sequence). The germline V and J ends were trimmed by 4 bases and 3 bases, with 6 bases remaining between them. CDR3 DNA: TGCAGTGCTATCCTCGAAGAGACCCAGTACTTC. Translation: CSAILEETQYF.

This clone was observed a few times. The chain combines TRBV5-3 with TRBJ1-5, with 10 bases that match TRBD1. TRBV5-3 is filed as an ORF, its function uncertain. The CDR3 contains 15 residues. Trimming took 4 bases from V and 5 from J; bases not matched to a gene: 6. The CDR3 DNA reads as TGTGCCAGAAGCCGGGACAGGGGAAAGTATCAGCCCCAGCATTTT. This translates into CARSRDRGKYQPQHF.

The rearrangement joins TRBV3-1 (or the pseudogene TRBV3-2) to TRBJ2-1; no reliable D call. V lost 4 bases and J 9 bases, leaving 10 bases between the germline ends. The germline V gene has CDR1 LGHDT and CDR2 YNNKEL (reference sequence). CDR3 length equals 12 residues. CDR3 region: CASSPRCAEQFF. The CDR3 DNA follows: TGTGCCAGCAGCCCTAGGTGCGCTGAGCAGTTCTTC.

CDR3 sequence: CASSFGRGFNQPQHF. CDR3 DNA: TGTGCCAGCAGTTTTGGCAGGGGATTCAATCAGCCCCAGCATTTT. This chain connects TRBV27 to TRBJ1-5, with D possibly TRBD1 on 6 matching bases. V shed 3 bases and J shed 3 bases, with 12 bases lying between them. Germline V gene lookup returns CDR1 MNHEY and CDR2 SMNVEV (reference sequence). The CDR3 sequence is 15 residues long.

This chain uses TRBV4-2 with TRBJ2-1; D not resolved. The germline V and J ends were trimmed by 0 bases and 1 base, with 10 bases remaining between them. This CDR3 is 16 amino acids long. Looked up from germline, CDR1 is LGHNA and CDR2 is YNFKEQ. In DNA, the CDR3 is TGTGCCAGCAGCCAAGAGCCCACTCCTTCCTACAATGAGCAGTTCTTC. It specifies CASSQEPTPSYNEQFF.

The rearrangement links TRBV20-1 to TRBJ1-5; TRBD1 agrees at 9 bases. Looked up from germline, CDR1 is DFQATT and CDR2 is SNEGSKA (reference sequence). CDR3 length equals 17 residues. Trimming cost V 3 bases and J 6 bases; bases outside gene matches: 15. CDR3 nucleotides: TGCAGTGCTAGTCTGCTCAGACAGGGGGGGCATCGTCAGCCCCAGCATTTT. It encodes CSASLLRQGGHRQPQHF.

This clone showed up just a few times. This chain uses TRBV5-1 with TRBJ2-7, with a tentative D call TRBD1 (5 bases). The CDR3 spans 13 residues. Germline CDR1 reads SGHRS; CDR2 reads YFSETQ. With 3 bases removed from V and 7 bases from J, the gap between germline ends came to 14 bases. This chain's CDR3 is CASSYPRVREQYF. DNA of the CDR3: TGCGCCAGCAGCTACCCCAGGGTAAGGGAGCAGTACTTC.

The chain carries TRBV15 and TRBJ1-4; D may be TRBD1 (6 bases). Trimming took off 5 bases at V and 4 bases at J, with 8 bases between the two ends. The CDR3 loop spans 13 amino acids. Germline assignment: CDR1 LNHNV and CDR2 YYDKDF (reference sequence). DNA of the CDR3: TGTGCCACCAGCGGGACATTTAATGAAAAACTGTTTTTT. Encoded protein: CATSGTFNEKLFF. The full variable domain, rest sourced from reference TRBV15 and TRBJ1-4, is DAMVIQNPRYQVTQFGKPVTLSCSQTLNHNVMYWYQQKSSQAPKLLFHYYDKDFNNEADTPDNFQSRRPNTSFCFLDIRSPGLGDTAMYLCATSGTFNEKLFFGSGTQLSVL.

V gene TRBV9 combines with J gene TRBJ2-1, with D unresolved. This CDR3 region has 14 residues. From germline, CDR1 is SGDLS and CDR2 YYNGEE. Trimming removed 2 bases at V and 2 bases at J, with 8 bases between. CDR3 sequence: CASSVPSPYNEQFF. As DNA, the CDR3 is TGTGCCAGCAGCGTTCCCTCCCCCTACAATGAGCAGTTCTTC.

Of note for this clone: This sample includes further DNA sequences coding for the same CDR3. CDR3 sequence reads: CASRGGTEAFF. The CDR3 DNA follows: TGTGCCAGCAGAGGGGGCACTGAAGCTTTCTTT. The V gene is TRBV3-1 (or the pseudogene TRBV3-2), the J gene TRBJ1-1; D possibly corresponds to TRBD1 (6 bases). The CDR3 covers 11 residues. CDR1 LGHDT and CDR2 YNNKEL come from the germline V gene (reference sequence). V lost 6 bases to trimming and J lost 4 bases, with 6 bases between them.

V usage is TRBV13 and J usage is TRBJ2-7, with D possibly matching TRBD1 (6 bases). The germline CDR1 and CDR2 sequences are PRHDT and FYEKMQ (reference sequence). The CDR3 length is 17 residues. V was clipped by 0 bases and J by 8 bases, with 23 bases between them. The CDR3 spells CASSLGLVYWGHPKQYF. CDR3 sequence (DNA): TGTGCCAGCAGCTTAGGGCTTGTTTATTGGGGACACCCTAAGCAGTACTTC.

The chain links TRBV4-2 to TRBJ1-6; TRBD1 is a possible D gene (6 bases). The CDR3 runs to 17 residues. Germline values: CDR1 LGHNA, CDR2 YNFKEQ. V lost 8 bases and J lost 14, with 31 bases in between. CDR3 in amino acids: CASGKSDRLGGKGALHF. DNA of the CDR3: TGTGCCAGCGGAAAGAGCGACAGGCTAGGCGGAAAGGGGGCCCTCCACTTT.

This chain joins TRBV30 and TRBJ1-2, with no clear D. Germline values: CDR1 GTSNPN, CDR2 SVGIG (reference sequence). V dropped 2 bases and J dropped 0 bases, with 16 bases sitting between them. The CDR3 extends over 16 amino acids. The CDR3 nucleotides are TGTGCCTGGAGTAGGGCTTTCCGGACTCCTAACTATGGCTACACCTTC. This codes for CAWSRAFRTPNYGYTF.

The CDR3 sequence: CASSQVRGPYGYTF. The CDR3 DNA reads TGCGCCAGCAGCCAAGTGAGAGGGCCGTATGGCTACACCTTC. The gene calls are TRBV4-1 and TRBJ1-2; D is uncertain. This CDR3 spans 14 amino acids. Germline CDR1 reads MGHRA; CDR2 reads YSYEKL. Trimming left V 1 base short and J 5 bases short, with 11 bases between.

This chain links TRBV11-3 with TRBJ2-7; D not certain. Trimming cost V 1 base and J 2 bases, with 6 bases left between them. The CDR3 has 13 amino acids. Germline CDR1 is SGHNT and CDR2 is YENEEA. This chain's CDR3 is CASSLGLTYEQYF. CDR3 nucleotides: TGTGCCAGCAGCTTAGGCCTAACCTACGAGCAGTACTTC.

V usage is TRBV6-5 and J usage is TRBJ1-6; a possible D gene is TRBD1 (5 bases). V was trimmed by 8 bases and J by 7 bases, leaving 18 bases between them. This CDR3 has 15 residues. The germline V gene encodes CDR1 MNHEY and CDR2 SVGAGI. This CDR3 is CASGAGVGFNSPLHF. CDR3 nucleotides: TGTGCCAGCGGGGCGGGGGTCGGGTTCAATTCACCCCTCCACTTT.

This clone was found a few times. The V gene is TRBV2, the J gene TRBJ1-6; TRBD1 aligns across 7 bases. The J segment lost 7 bases and the V segment lost 7 bases, leaving 10 bases of the junction unmatched. Germline values: CDR1 SNHLY, CDR2 FYNNEI. The CDR3 is made up of 15 amino acids. For the CDR3, the DNA is TGTGCCAGCACCCTTCGACAGGGTAACAATTCACCCCTCCACTTT. It codes for CASTLRQGNNSPLHF.

This clone has a single count. The chain carries TRBV5-1 and TRBJ2-5; 9 positions agree with TRBD2. Germline CDR1 and CDR2: SGHRS and YFSETQ. V lost 4 bases and J lost 2; bases outside the gene matches: 6. This CDR3 comprises 15 residues. CDR3 region: CASSDLAGKQETQYF. Here the CDR3 DNA reads TGCGCCAGCAGCGACCTAGCGGGGAAACAAGAGACCCAGTACTTC.

This clone was detected once. V usage is TRBV6-5 and J usage is TRBJ2-1; 7 nucleotides agree with TRBD1. The junction had 12 bases not matched to a gene; V was cut back by 7 bases and J by 6 bases. This CDR3 spans 15 amino acids. Germline V CDR1 and CDR2: MNHEY, SVGAGI. The CDR3 DNA follows: TGTGCCAGCACCGAGTGGGACAGCGGTGTCAATGAGCAGTTCTTC. Its protein product is CASTEWDSGVNEQFF.

CDR3 region: CASSRRGQGAGTDTQYF. CDR3 sequence (DNA): TGTGCCAGCAGCCGCCGCGGGCAGGGGGCTGGTACAGATACGCAGTATTTT. The rearrangement joins TRBV3-1 (or the pseudogene TRBV3-2) to TRBJ2-3; 8 bases align to TRBD1. The J segment lost 3 bases and the V segment lost 4 bases, leaving 12 bases of the junction unmatched. In germline, CDR1 is LGHDT, CDR2 YNNKEL (reference sequence). The CDR3 is made up of 17 amino acids.

This rearrangement joins TRBV9 to TRBJ2-3, with 11 bases identical to TRBD2. CDR1 is SGDLS and CDR2 is YYNGEE in the germline V gene. The ends lost 4 bases at V and 6 bases at J; junction bases unmatched: 13. CDR3 length: 17 residues. CDR3 sequence: CASSPYTTSGGRDTQYF. CDR3 bases: TGTGCCAGCAGCCCCTACACTACTAGCGGGGGTCGGGATACGCAGTATTTT.

The chain is built from TRBV7-8 and TRBJ2-2; 7 nucleotides line up with TRBD2. Germline V CDR1 and CDR2: SGHVS, FQNEAQ. The CDR3 contains 16 residues. Losses at the gene ends were 4 bases for V and 2 bases for J; bases not matched to a gene: 7. This CDR3 is CASSSRGRYNTGELFF. CDR3 DNA: TGTGCCAGCAGCTCGCGGGGGAGATATAACACCGGGGAGCTGTTTTTT.

V gene TRBV4-2 combines with J gene TRBJ2-3; 9 bases are shared with TRBD2. The trim removed 0 bases at V and 1 base at J, leaving 5 bases unmatched. The CDR3 has 17 residues. The germline V gene has CDR1 LGHNA and CDR2 YNFKEQ. CDR3 in DNA: TGTGCCAGCAGCCAAGACGGTTCTAGCGGGGGCACAGATACGCAGTATTTT. Amino acid sequence: CASSQDGSSGGTDTQYF.